This is a list of T cell receptor beta chains from one sample in a study of T cells in Graves' hyperthyroidism and ophthalmopathy. MiXCR was run by TCRdb on the multiplex PCR reads, yielding one entry per CDR3 protein. Of around 530,000 distinct CDR3 sequences listed, under 20% were seen once; the top ten hold 17%. Sequenced material: blood. These receptors originate from a woman younger than 35 with Graves' ophthalmopathy. Both conserved end residues are part of each CDR3. A D gene is named only where the DNA matches it firmly. Expanded clones get a size class; other rows say once, few or many, or leave the size out.

>many|NA|TRBJ2-1|TRBV20-1
TGCAGTGCAAGACAGGCAGACTACTACTACAATGAGCAGTTCTTC
CSARQADYYYNEQFF
>NA|TRBD2|TRBJ2-3|TRBV3-1
TGTGCCAGCAGCCAAGCAACGGGAGGGCCAACAGATACGCAGTATTTT
CASSQATGGPTDTQYF
>many|TRBD1|TRBJ2-7|TRBV6-2/TRBV6-3
TGTGCCAGCAGTGACCGGGACAGGGCGACCTACGAGCAGTACTTC
CASSDRDRATYEQYF
>many|NA|TRBJ1-6|TRBV7-9
TGTGCCAGCAGCTCCAGTCCGAACACTGCTAATTCACCCCTCCACTTT
CASSSSPNTANSPLHF
>once|TRBD2|TRBJ2-1|TRBV12-3/TRBV12-4
TGTGCCAGCAGTTTAGCCCCAACGGGACTAGCGTGGGGCAATGAGCAGTTCTTC
CASSLAPTGLAWGNEQFF
>many|TRBD1|TRBJ1-5|TRBV28
TGTGCCAGCAGTTTTGTGCAGGGGGAGGTTCAGCCCCAGCATTTT
CASSFVQGEVQPQHF
>few|NA|TRBJ1-6|TRBV5-1
TGCGCCAGCAGCTTGGAAGTCAGCGTACTCTCGAATTCACCCCTCCACTTT
CASSLEVSVLSNSPLHF
>few|TRBD1|TRBJ1-2|TRBV20-1
TGCAGTGCTCCACAGGGGGCCCTGCGTTTGGATGGCTACACCTTC
CSAPQGALRLDGYTF
>many|TRBD2|TRBJ2-1|TRBV2
TGTGCCAGCAGTGAGGCTGGACTAGCGGGAGGCTCCTACAATGAGCAGTTCTTC
CASSEAGLAGGSYNEQFF
>few|NA|TRBJ1-6|TRBV5-4
TGTGCCAGCAGCTTGGTTGACAGTGGGTCACCCCTCCACTTT
CASSLVDSGSPLHF
>NA|NA|TRBJ2-5|TRBV10-3
TGTGCCATCAGCGGGACCACAGAGACCCAGTACTTC
CAISGTTETQYF
>many|NA|TRBJ1-1|TRBV3-1
TGTGCCAGCAGCCAAGCAGGCACTGAAGCTTTCTTT
CASSQAGTEAFF
>many|TRBD1|TRBJ1-1|TRBV30
TGTGCCTGGACCGTGACAGGGGCCACTGAAGCTTTCTTT
CAWTVTGATEAFF
>NA|TRBD2|TRBJ2-7|TRBV11-2
TGTGCCAGCAGCTCCGGTAGCGGGCCCGGCGCGGCTGAGCAGTACTTC
CASSSGSGPGAAEQYF
>many|NA|TRBJ2-7|TRBV16
TGTGCCAGCAGCCAATTCCCAATCGGGGGAACGGGCGAGCAGTACTTC
CASSQFPIGGTGEQYF
>many|TRBD1|TRBJ2-5|TRBV6-1
TGTGCCAGCAGTTCAGGGCAGGGGGCGATTCCGGGGCAAGAGACCCAGTACTTC
CASSSGQGAIPGQETQYF
>few|NA|TRBJ2-1|TRBV29-1
TGCAGCGCCTTTCCAGGGGAAGAAAACAATGAGCAGTTCTTC
CSAFPGEENNEQFF
>few|NA|TRBJ2-1|TRBV9
TGTAGCCTAGGCAATGAGCAGTTCTTC
CSLGNEQFF
>few|NA|TRBJ1-2|TRBV5-8
TGTGCCAGCAGCGCGACCAGTAGCCTGGGCTACACCTTC
CASSATSSLGYTF
>NA|TRBD1|TRBJ1-4|TRBV5-1
TGCGCCAGCAGCTTGTACAGGGGAGGCACTAATGAAAAACTGTTTTTT
CASSLYRGGTNEKLFF
>NA|TRBD1|TRBJ2-2|TRBV25-1
TGTGCCAGCAGTGACAGGGGGTGGGAGCTGTTTTTT
CASSDRGWELFF
>NA|NA|TRBJ1-4|TRBV18
TGTGCCAGCTCAGTCTTCCGGGACACGATTGGAAAACTGTTTTTT
CASSVFRDTIGKLFF
>few|NA|TRBJ1-1|TRBV24-1
TGTGCCACCAGTGCCCTGGGCGGCACTGAAGCTTTCTTT
CATSALGGTEAFF
>few|TRBD1|TRBJ1-2|TRBV10-2
TGCGCCAGCAGTGAGTGGACAGGGCGTTTTGGTTATGGCTACACCTTC
CASSEWTGRFGYGYTF
>many|NA|TRBJ2-1|TRBV27
TGTGCCACGAACCTCTCCGGCGACAATGAGCAGTTCTTC
CATNLSGDNEQFF
>few|TRBD2|TRBJ2-7|TRBV20-1
TGCAGTGCTGAAAACGGCCTAGCGGGAGTAGGCGAGCAGTACTTC
CSAENGLAGVGEQYF
>NA|NA|TRBJ1-4|TRBV5-1
TGCGCCAGCAGCTTGGACGGATCTAATGAAAAACTGTTTTTT
CASSLDGSNEKLFF
>many|TRBD1|TRBJ2-5|TRBV6-6
TGTGCCAGCAGTTACTACCCAGGGGGCCTGAGGGAGACCCAGTACTTC
CASSYYPGGLRETQYF
>NA|NA|TRBJ2-1|TRBV19
TGTGCCAGTAGTATAGATCGGGAGTTAGGGAGAGATGAGCAGTTCTTC
CASSIDRELGRDEQFF
>NA|NA|TRBJ2-1|TRBV20-1
TGCAGTGCTAGAGATCCCCCTGAGCAGTTCTTC
CSARDPPEQFF
>many|NA|TRBJ2-7|TRBV28
TGTGCCAGCAGTTCGACAGTCGGGCAGTACTTC
CASSSTVGQYF
>many|NA|TRBJ1-2|TRBV4-1
TGCGCCAGCAGCCAAACAGGGTCTCCTAACTATGGCTACACCTTC
CASSQTGSPNYGYTF
>few|NA|TRBJ1-5|TRBV6-1
TGTGCCGGCAGTGCAGACCCGTATCAGCCCCAGCATTTT
CAGSADPYQPQHF
>NA|NA|TRBJ1-5|TRBV6-1
TGTGCCAGCAGTGCCTCTGGGAGGAATCAGCCCCAGCATTTT
CASSASGRNQPQHF
>few|TRBD1|TRBJ1-4|TRBV28
TGTGCCAGCAGTCCCGGGACAGGGGGCGAGGAAAAACTGTTTTTT
CASSPGTGGEEKLFF
>many|TRBD2|TRBJ2-1|TRBV19
TGTGCCAGTAGTTTTACCGGGACTAGCGGGAATAATGAGCAGTTCTTC
CASSFTGTSGNNEQFF